The 25 T cell receptor beta chains listed next were all sequenced from one sample in a study of response to subunit inactivated influenza vaccine (dated by TCRdb to between 2018 and 2020). The library was obtained by RT-PCR. The data were produced on an Illumina HiSeq 2500. TCRdb reran the public reads through fastp at Q25 and MiXCR, keeping productive beta chains. Identical CDR3 proteins give one entry, which carries the most common genes and DNA. Recorded for this sample are about half a million distinct CDR3 sequences; approximately 7.6% of them occurred a single time. Approximately 12% of the sample is taken by the ten largest. This material consisted of PBMCs from blood, taken 23 to 25 months after vaccination. The source of these receptors is a man between 50 and 69 years old who received an inactivated influenza vaccine. Donor details come from another sample of the same person, matched by shared clones.

In this sample, this clonotype turned up many times. The CDR3 here is CASSVRDTDTQYF. The CDR3, as DNA: TGCGCCAGCAGTGTCCGGGACACAGATACGCAGTATTTT. The gene calls are TRBV10-1 and TRBJ2-3, with a tentative D call TRBD2 (5 bases). CDR3 length equals 13 residues. Germline V gene data show CDR1 as WNHNN and CDR2 as SYGVQD (reference sequence). V was trimmed by 4 bases and J by 2 bases, leaving 7 bases between them.

This clonotype was observed a few times. The rearrangement links TRBV7-2 to TRBJ1-4; D is perhaps TRBD1 (6 bases). The CDR3 has 14 residues. Trimming stripped 5 bases from V and 8 bases from J, with 15 bases between. CDR1 is SGHTA, CDR2 FQGNSA, per germline. CDR3 sequence: CASSPNRDGEKLFF. The CDR3 DNA follows: TGTGCCAGCAGCCCGAACAGGGACGGGGAAAAACTGTTTTTT. Full variable domain (outside the CDR3, taken from reference TRBV7-2 and TRBJ1-4): GAGVSQSPSNKVTEKGKDVELRCDPISGHTALYWYRQSLGQGLEFLIYFQGNSAPDKSGLPSDRFSAERTGGSVSTLTIQRTQQEDSAVYLCASSPNRDGEKLFFGSGTQLSVL.

This clonotype has just a few counts. The chain links TRBV29-1 to TRBJ2-7; D unclear. The germline V gene has CDR1 SQVTM and CDR2 ANQGSEA. CDR3 length equals 12 residues. The V end lost 4 bases, the J end lost 3 bases, and 10 bases lay between the germline ends. CDR3 DNA: TGCAGCGTTGGGCAGGCGATCTACGAGCAGTACTTC. Translation: CSVGQAIYEQYF.

V and J are TRBV12-3 or TRBV12-4 and TRBJ2-1; D remains ambiguous. V was shortened by 8 bases and J by 2 bases, with 1 base between the two germline ends. The CDR3 covers 10 residues. The CDR3 bases are TGTGCCAGCGCCTACAATGAGCAGTTCTTC. Encoded protein: CASAYNEQFF.

In this sample, this clonotype turned up a few times. The chain is built from TRBV2 and TRBJ2-5; 13 nucleotides align to TRBD2. The V segment lost 4 bases and the J segment 3 bases; nucleotides outside the gene matches: 2. This CDR3 spans 15 amino acids. Germline assignment: CDR1 SNHLY and CDR2 FYNNEI. The CDR3 nucleotides are TGTGCCAGCAGTGCGGGACTAGCGGGGAAAGAGACCCAGTACTTC. This gives the protein CASSAGLAGKETQYF.

This clonotype was counted only a few times. V usage is TRBV12-3 or TRBV12-4 and J usage is TRBJ2-3; 10 nucleotides align to TRBD2. The length of the CDR3 is 14 residues. Germline trimming cut 8 bases from V and 2 bases from J; bases unmatched to any gene: 4. The CDR3 coding sequence is TGTGCCAGCCGGACTAGCGGTGTCACAGATACGCAGTATTTT. Amino acids: CASRTSGVTDTQYF.

A few counts support this clonotype. The rearrangement links TRBV20-1 to TRBJ2-4; no clear D gene. The CDR3 covers 15 residues. Germline CDR1 reads DFQATT; CDR2 reads SNEGSKA (reference sequence). The ends were cut back, 3 bases at V and 0 bases at J, with 12 bases in the middle. The CDR3 coding sequence is TGCAGTGCTAGCGACCAGATTAAAGCCAAAAACATTCAGTACTTC. It translates to CSASDQIKAKNIQYF.

A few counts support this clonotype. The chain recombines TRBV7-9 with TRBJ2-7; 10 bases are a match to TRBD1. With 3 bases clipped from V and 4 bases from J, the junction kept 3 bases outside the gene matches. The CDR3 totals 14 residues. Looked up from germline, CDR1 is SEHNR and CDR2 is FQNEAQ (reference sequence). The CDR3 DNA follows: TGTGCCAGCAGCTTGACAGGGGGCGCTTACGAGCAGTACTTC. Protein sequence: CASSLTGGAYEQYF.

The chain is built from TRBV18 and TRBJ2-3, with a weak D call TRBD1 (5 bases). Trimming took off 1 base at V and 6 bases at J, with 8 bases between the two ends. The germline V gene encodes CDR1 KGHSH and CDR2 LQKENI. There are 13 residues in the CDR3. The CDR3 nucleotides are TGTGCCAGCTCACCACGGGGCAGCGATACGCAGTATTTT. This sequence encodes CASSPRGSDTQYF. Full variable domain (remainder filled in from reference TRBV18 and TRBJ2-3): NAGVMQNPRHLVRRRGQEARLRCSPMKGHSHVYWYRQLPEEGLKFMVYLQKENIIDESGMPKERFSAEFPKEGPSILRIQQVVRGDSAAYFCASSPRGSDTQYFGPGTRLTVL.

This clonotype was recorded at least ten times. V is TRBV10-3 and J is TRBJ2-2; 15 positions match TRBD2. This CDR3 has 17 residues. With V trimmed by 4 bases and J by 7 bases, 7 bases remained unmatched. Germline-derived CDR1 and CDR2 are ENHRY and SYGVKD. The CDR3 DNA sequence: TGTGCCATCAGTGTCGGACTAGCGGGAGGGCCTGGCGGGGAGCTGTTTTTT. It specifies CAISVGLAGGPGGELFF.

This clonotype appeared many times. The chain uses TRBV15 and TRBJ1-1; D might be TRBD1 (6 bases). This CDR3 is 12 amino acids long. From germline, CDR1 is LNHNV and CDR2 YYDKDF (reference sequence). V was cut by 0 bases and J by 7 bases, with 6 bases left in between. The CDR3 here is CATSRETGEAFF. The CDR3 DNA follows: TGTGCCACCAGCAGAGAGACAGGTGAAGCTTTCTTT.

The chain employs TRBV20-1 and TRBJ2-3; TRBD2 aligns across 14 bases. Unmatched junction bases numbered 10, after V lost 5 bases and J lost 3 bases. In germline, CDR1 is DFQATT, CDR2 SNEGSKA (reference sequence). This CDR3 is built from 17 residues. The CDR3, as DNA: TGCAGTGCTTTAGCTCGGACTAGCGGGGGGCCAACAGATACGCAGTATTTT. Translated: CSALARTSGGPTDTQYF.

At least ten counts were recorded for this clonotype. This rearrangement joins TRBV7-2 to TRBJ2-7; maybe TRBD2 (6 bases). The V gene's germline CDR1 is SGHTA and CDR2 FQGNSA. The length of the CDR3 is 14 residues. V lost 0 bases, J lost 4 bases, and 10 bases lay in between. CDR3 residues: CASSLAREGYEQYF. For the CDR3, the DNA is TGTGCCAGCAGCTTAGCGCGGGAAGGGTACGAGCAGTACTTC.

This clonotype was recorded a few times. The chain recombines TRBV9 with TRBJ2-1; D is possibly TRBD2 (6 bases). The CDR3 is 15 residues long. Germline CDR1 SGDLS, CDR2 YYNGEE. Trimming cost V 2 bases and J 6 bases, with 15 bases left between them. The CDR3 sequence: CASSVGGKVANEQFF. In DNA form, the CDR3 reads TGTGCCAGCAGCGTTGGCGGGAAAGTCGCCAATGAGCAGTTCTTC. Based on the CDR3 plus reference TRBV9 and TRBJ2-1, the full variable domain is DSGVTQTPKHLITATGQRVTLRCSPRSGDLSVYWYQQSLDQGLQFLIQYYNGEERAKGNILERFSAQQFPDLHSELNLSSLELGDSALYFCASSVGGKVANEQFFGPGTRLTVL.

Only a few counts were recorded for this clonotype. The chain carries TRBV6-5 and TRBJ1-5; D is unresolved. Trimming stripped 2 bases from V and 4 bases from J, with 6 bases between. The CDR3 runs 13 residues. Germline CDR1 is MNHEY and CDR2 is SVGAGI. CDR3 in DNA: TGTGCCAGCAGTTACCTCCGTAATCAGCCCCAGCATTTT. As protein: CASSYLRNQPQHF.

The gene calls are TRBV7-9 and TRBJ1-1; maybe TRBD1 (6 bases). V lost 4 bases and J 11 bases, leaving 14 bases between the germline ends. Germline V lookup: CDR1 SEHNR, CDR2 FQNEAQ (reference sequence). This CDR3 is 12 amino acids long. The CDR3, as DNA: TGTGCCAGCAGCTCCTCGGGACAAAGGGCTTTCTTT. Residues: CASSSSGQRAFF.

There are a few counts of this clonotype. The CDR3 nucleotides are TGTGCCAGCAGCTTGGGGACAGGTGTCGGATACGAGCAGTACTTC. Amino acid sequence: CASSLGTGVGYEQYF. The chain recombines TRBV7-2 with TRBJ2-7; TRBD1 matches 8 bases. The CDR3 consists of 15 residues. The ends lost 3 bases at V and 4 bases at J; junction bases unmatched: 8. The germline CDR1 and CDR2 sequences are SGHTA and FQGNSA.

The chain is built from TRBV5-1 and TRBJ2-5, with 8 bases fitting TRBD2. The V gene end was trimmed by 1 base and the J gene end by 2 bases; junction bases not matched to a gene: 4. The V gene's germline CDR1 is SGHRS and CDR2 YFSETQ. This CDR3 region has 15 residues. The CDR3 reads CASSLRSGEQETQYF. DNA for the CDR3: TGCGCCAGCAGCTTGCGTAGCGGGGAACAAGAGACCCAGTACTTC.

At least ten counts were recorded for this clonotype. The chain recombines TRBV12-3 or TRBV12-4 with TRBJ2-6, with D possibly matching TRBD1 (5 bases). This CDR3 is 16 amino acids long. V was clipped by 7 bases and J by 0 bases, with 13 bases between them. The CDR3 nucleotides read TGTGCCAGCACCTTAGGGGCTTTCTCTGGGGCCAACGTCCTGACTTTC. It specifies CASTLGAFSGANVLTF.

This chain uses TRBV20-1 with TRBJ2-1; the D gene is possibly TRBD2 (5 bases). The V gene lost 3 bases and the J gene lost 2 bases, with 8 bases spanning the gap. The CDR3 is 13 residues long. CDR1 and CDR2 (germline): DFQATT, SNEGSKA (reference sequence). The CDR3 bases are TGCAGTGCTAGGATCGGGACCTACAATGAGCAGTTCTTC. Protein product: CSARIGTYNEQFF.

This clonotype was counted between two and nine times. V and J are TRBV12-3 or TRBV12-4 and TRBJ2-3, with D maybe TRBD2 (5 bases). The CDR3 sequence is 16 residues long. Trimming cost V 2 bases and J 1 base, with 13 bases left between them. DNA of the CDR3: TGTGCCAGCAGTTTATTTATCAGCGGAGGCACAGATACGCAGTATTTT. Protein sequence: CASSLFISGGTDTQYF.

The chain employs TRBV28 and TRBJ1-1, with 8 bases aligning to TRBD1. Germline lookup yields CDR1 MDHEN and CDR2 SYDVKM. With V trimmed by 3 bases and J by 8 bases, 5 bases remained unmatched. CDR3 length equals 13 residues. The DNA for the CDR3 is TGTGCCAGCAGTTTGGACAGGGCCAGAGAAGCTTTCTTT. Translated, it gives CASSLDRAREAFF.

The chain couples TRBV7-6 to TRBJ2-7, with 11 bases that match TRBD2. The CDR3 runs to 14 residues. Trimming at V came to 5 bases and at J to 5 bases, leaving 5 bases not matched to a gene. The germline V gene has CDR1 SGHVS and CDR2 FNYEAQ. Written as DNA, the CDR3 is TGTGCCAGCAGCCGAATGACTAGCGGGAACGAGCAGTACTTC. Translated, it gives CASSRMTSGNEQYF.

This clonotype was observed at least ten times. The V gene is TRBV20-1, the J gene TRBJ1-6; D may be TRBD1 (6 bases). Trimming left V 6 bases short and J 4 bases short, with 22 bases between. Germline loops: CDR1 DFQATT, CDR2 SNEGSKA (reference sequence). This CDR3 contains 17 residues. CDR3 in amino acids: CSAELSSTQGYNSPLHF. The CDR3 nucleotides are TGCAGTGCCGAATTATCTAGCACACAGGGTTATAATTCACCCCTCCACTTT.

The rearrangement uses TRBV25-1 and TRBJ2-3; the D is unclear. There are 14 residues in the CDR3. Germline-derived CDR1 and CDR2 are MGHDK and SYGVNS. Trimming cost V 0 bases and J 4 bases, with 8 bases left between them. The CDR3 reads CASSEYDLSDTQYF. In DNA, the CDR3 is TGTGCCAGCAGTGAATACGATCTTTCAGATACGCAGTATTTT.